This T cell receptor beta chain was recorded in a study of T cell repertoires in ileal Crohn's disease. Time point here: inflamed ileum from the surgical specimen. This clone appeared a single time. Its specificity is unknown. CDR1 and CDR2 from the germline V gene are SGHRS and YFSETQ. The V and J ends lost 2 bases and 4 bases respectively, with 19 bases between them. The CDR3 consists of 16 residues. Some clones are missing from TCRdb's copy, which holds only in-frame ones; the method was immunoSEQ multiplex PCR. The repertoire has 13,000 to 15,000 clones, 70% to 80% of them found once; the top ten carry 14%. Study-level points and caveats: Every patient over 26.8% clonality showed endoscopic recurrence.

Source material: ileal tissue. The V gene is TRBV5-1, the J gene TRBJ2-7; D may correspond to TRBD1 or TRBD2 (6 bases each). This receptor was obtained from an adult with Crohn's disease. The CDR3 nucleotides read TGCGCCAGCAGCTTCGGTTTGAAGGGGGGCCCTTACGAGCAGTACTTC. Translation gives CASSFGLKGGPYEQYF.